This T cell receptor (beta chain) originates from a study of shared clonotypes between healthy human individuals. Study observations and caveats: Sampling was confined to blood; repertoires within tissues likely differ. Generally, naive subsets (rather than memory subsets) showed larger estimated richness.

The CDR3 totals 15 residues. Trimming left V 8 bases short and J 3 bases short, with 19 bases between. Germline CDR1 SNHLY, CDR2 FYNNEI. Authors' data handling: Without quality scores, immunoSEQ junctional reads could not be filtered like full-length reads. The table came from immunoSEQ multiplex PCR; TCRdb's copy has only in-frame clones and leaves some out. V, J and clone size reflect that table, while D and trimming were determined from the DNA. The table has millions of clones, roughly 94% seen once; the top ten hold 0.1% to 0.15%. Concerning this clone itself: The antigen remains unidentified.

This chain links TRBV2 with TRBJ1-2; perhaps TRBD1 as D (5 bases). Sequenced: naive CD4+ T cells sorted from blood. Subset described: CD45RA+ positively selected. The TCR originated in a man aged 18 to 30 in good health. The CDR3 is CASLSGGLSDYGYTF. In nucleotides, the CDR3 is TGTGCCAGCCTTTCGGGGGGTTTATCGGACTATGGCTACACCTTC.